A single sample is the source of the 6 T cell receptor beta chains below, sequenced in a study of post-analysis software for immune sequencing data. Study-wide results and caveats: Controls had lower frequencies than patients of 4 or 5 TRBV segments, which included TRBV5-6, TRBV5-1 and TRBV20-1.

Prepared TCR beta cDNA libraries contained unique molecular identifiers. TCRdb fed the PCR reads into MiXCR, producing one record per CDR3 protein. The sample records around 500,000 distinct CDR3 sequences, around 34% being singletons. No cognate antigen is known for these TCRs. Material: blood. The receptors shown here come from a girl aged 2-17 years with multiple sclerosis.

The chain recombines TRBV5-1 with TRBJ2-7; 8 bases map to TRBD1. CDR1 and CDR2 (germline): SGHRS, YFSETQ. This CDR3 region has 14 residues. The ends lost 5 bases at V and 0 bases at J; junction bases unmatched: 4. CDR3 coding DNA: TGCGCCAGCAGGTTCGGACAGGGCTCCTACGAGCAGTACTTC. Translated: CASRFGQGSYEQYF.

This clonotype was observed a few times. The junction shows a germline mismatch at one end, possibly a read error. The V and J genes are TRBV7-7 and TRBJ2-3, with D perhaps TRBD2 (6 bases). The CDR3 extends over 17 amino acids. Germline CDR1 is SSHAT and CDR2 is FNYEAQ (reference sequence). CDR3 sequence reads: CASSPGVAGIGTDTQYF. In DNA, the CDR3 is TGTGCTAGCAGCCCGGGGGTGGCGGGGATCGGAACAGATACGCAGTATTTT. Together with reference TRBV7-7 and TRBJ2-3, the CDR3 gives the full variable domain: GAGVSQSPRYKVTKRGQDVTLRCDPISSHATLYWYQQALGQGPEFLTYFNYEAQPDKSGLPSDRFSAERPEGSISTLTIQRTEQRDSAMYRCASSPGVAGIGTDTQYFGPGTRLTVL.

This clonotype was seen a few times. In DNA, the CDR3 is TGTGCCAGCAGCTTAGTGAGGGGGCGAGACTATGGCTACACCTTC. Its protein product is CASSLVRGRDYGYTF. This chain joins TRBV7-9 and TRBJ1-2; 7 nucleotides line up with TRBD1. CDR1 is SEHNR, CDR2 FQNEAQ, per germline (reference sequence). V gave up 1 base and J gave up 3 bases; unmatched junction bases: 5. This CDR3 spans 15 amino acids.

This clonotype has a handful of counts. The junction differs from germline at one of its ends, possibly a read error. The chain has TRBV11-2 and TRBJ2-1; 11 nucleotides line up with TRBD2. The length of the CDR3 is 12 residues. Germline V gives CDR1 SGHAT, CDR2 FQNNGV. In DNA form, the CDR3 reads TGTGCCTGCAGCCTAGCGGGGGGTGAGCAGTTCTTC. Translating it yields CACSLAGGEQFF. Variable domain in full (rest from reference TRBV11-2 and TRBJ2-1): EAGVAQSPRYKIIEKRQSVAFWCNPISGHATLYWYQQILGQGPKLLIQFQNNGVVDDSQLPKDRFSAERLKGVDSTLKIQPAKLEDSAVYLCACSLAGGEQFFGPGTRLTVL.

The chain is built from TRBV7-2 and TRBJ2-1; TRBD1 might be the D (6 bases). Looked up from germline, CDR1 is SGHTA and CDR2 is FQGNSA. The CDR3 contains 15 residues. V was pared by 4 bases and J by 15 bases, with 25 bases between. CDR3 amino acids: CASSYSTGQTIGRFF. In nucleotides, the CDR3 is TGTGCCAGCAGCTATAGTACGGGACAAACCATAGGCCGGTTCTTC.

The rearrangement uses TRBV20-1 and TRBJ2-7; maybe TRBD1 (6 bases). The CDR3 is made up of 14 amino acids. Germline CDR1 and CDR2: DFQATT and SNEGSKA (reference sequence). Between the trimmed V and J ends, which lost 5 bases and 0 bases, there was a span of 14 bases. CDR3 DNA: TGCAGTGCTTCGGCTCGGGACAACTCCTACGAGCAGTACTTC. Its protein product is CSASARDNSYEQYF.